This is a list of T cell receptor beta chains from one sample in a study of blood T cell repertoires in COVID-19. Clones were read by immunoSEQ multiplex PCR, and TCRdb kept only the in-frame ones, dropping some. This table holds 300,000 to 350,000 clones, roughly 88% found once. What was sequenced was peripheral blood. The receptors come from a young woman with COVID-19, enrolled during active disease. Each CDR3 is given without its conserved first and last residue. Fields, in order: D gene, CDR3 length, J gene, V gene, CDR3 protein. D genes are given only for firm matches.

D: NA; length: 12; J: TRBJ1-1; V: TRBV3-1/TRBV3-2; CDR3: ASSHREGGDWAF
D: NA; length: 12; J: TRBJ1-4; V: TRBV19; CDR3: ASSPGPGGEKLF
D: TRBD1; length: 11; J: TRBJ1-2; V: TRBV3-1/TRBV3-2; CDR3: ASGGQGNYGYT
D: NA; length: 14; J: TRBJ2-3; V: TRBV9; CDR3: ASSVEGAGRTDTQY
D: NA; length: 11; J: TRBJ2-7; V: TRBV18; CDR3: ASSRLELYEQY
D: TRBD2; length: 14; J: TRBJ2-7; V: TRBV9; CDR3: ASSVGELAGTWEQY
D: NA; length: 9; J: TRBJ2-1; V: TRBV6-5; CDR3: ASSYGGDSF
D: TRBD2; length: 14; J: TRBJ2-2; V: TRBV28; CDR3: ASSPGLARNTGELF
D: NA; length: 13; J: TRBJ2-1; V: TRBV2; CDR3: ASRNRVGSYNEQF
D: TRBD2; length: 14; J: TRBJ2-2; V: TRBV3-1/TRBV3-2; CDR3: ASSQASGAGTGELF
D: TRBD1; length: 11; J: TRBJ1-2; V: TRBV27; CDR3: ASSHGTDYGYT
D: NA; length: 16; J: TRBJ1-1; V: TRBV11-2; CDR3: ASSPSDAGTPDWTEAF
D: TRBD1; length: 12; J: TRBJ2-3; V: TRBV2; CDR3: ASSDGTAADTQY
D: NA; length: 14; J: TRBJ1-6; V: TRBV5-1; CDR3: ASSLGSLQGNSPLH
D: NA; length: 13; J: TRBJ1-1; V: TRBV19; CDR3: ASSRTAIMNTEAF
D: NA; length: 11; J: TRBJ2-7; V: TRBV19; CDR3: ASSSGISYEQY
D: NA; length: 13; J: TRBJ2-7; V: TRBV5-1; CDR3: ASSFRGLEGGEQY
D: TRBD1; length: 13; J: TRBJ2-2; V: TRBV30; CDR3: AWRGGTGRAGELF
D: NA; length: 12; J: TRBJ2-1; V: TRBV6-5; CDR3: ASTGELGKNEQF
D: NA; length: 11; J: TRBJ1-1; V: TRBV10-2; CDR3: ASSDYSNTEAF
D: NA; length: 12; J: TRBJ2-2; V: TRBV18; CDR3: ASSPGTGTGELF
D: NA; length: 12; J: TRBJ1-5; V: TRBV4-1; CDR3: ASSQDTANQPQH
D: NA; length: 11; J: TRBJ2-2; V: TRBV10-2; CDR3: ASTVSNTGELF
D: NA; length: 11; J: TRBJ2-3; V: TRBV27; CDR3: ASSPATTDTQY
D: NA; length: 11; J: TRBJ1-1; V: TRBV12-3/TRBV12-4; CDR3: ASSQGGGGEAF
D: TRBD1; length: 11; J: TRBJ1-2; V: TRBV12-3/TRBV12-4; CDR3: ASSTGQGYGYT
D: NA; length: 11; J: TRBJ2-2; V: TRBV30; CDR3: AWSVRDTGELF
D: TRBD1; length: 13; J: TRBJ1-4; V: TRBV19; CDR3: ASSIGQGTNEKLF
D: NA; length: 11; J: TRBJ2-1; V: TRBV24-1; CDR3: ATSDQGYNEQF
D: TRBD2; length: 13; J: TRBJ2-1; V: TRBV19; CDR3: ASSISGTSRYEQF
D: TRBD2; length: 14; J: TRBJ2-1; V: TRBV29-1; CDR3: SVEPSGRSSYNEQF
D: TRBD2; length: 12; J: TRBJ2-5; V: TRBV5-1; CDR3: ASSWGSGRGTQY
D: NA; length: 13; J: TRBJ2-7; V: TRBV11-1; CDR3: ASSLAHRSSYEQY
D: NA; length: 13; J: TRBJ1-5; V: TRBV2; CDR3: ASSEIGFVDQPQH
D: TRBD2; length: 18; J: TRBJ2-5; V: TRBV3-1/TRBV3-2; CDR3: ASSSGRGWASGSPRETQY
D: NA; length: 13; J: TRBJ1-2; V: TRBV19; CDR3: ASSPQGKRDYGYT
D: NA; length: 21; J: TRBJ2-7; V: TRBV24-1; CDR3: ATSAEGHLPGLVRNHTRYEQY
D: TRBD1; length: 10; J: TRBJ2-2; V: TRBV5-4; CDR3: ASKTGAGELF
D: NA; length: 15; J: TRBJ2-6; V: TRBV6-4; CDR3: ASSDSQGGPGANVLT
D: NA; length: 10; J: TRBJ1-1; V: TRBV7-9; CDR3: ARRGMNTEAF
D: NA; length: 13; J: TRBJ2-6; V: TRBV6-4; CDR3: ASSPQGDGANVLT
D: TRBD1; length: 13; J: TRBJ1-6; V: TRBV2; CDR3: ASTATGGGNSPLH
D: TRBD2; length: 14; J: TRBJ2-2; V: TRBV7-6; CDR3: ASRPTGTSKSGELF
D: TRBD2; length: 14; J: TRBJ2-3; V: TRBV5-1; CDR3: ASSLRLAGPTDTQY
D: TRBD2; length: 14; J: TRBJ2-7; V: TRBV3-1/TRBV3-2; CDR3: ASSQAPSGTTYEQY
D: TRBD2; length: 14; J: TRBJ2-2; V: TRBV7-9; CDR3: ASSPLGGIGTGELF
D: NA; length: 11; J: TRBJ1-5; V: TRBV12-3/TRBV12-4; CDR3: ASSLRGNQPQH
D: TRBD2; length: 12; J: TRBJ2-5; V: TRBV28; CDR3: ASSSGTSRQTQY
D: TRBD2; length: 13; J: TRBJ2-7; V: TRBV5-4; CDR3: ASTPGGPSDYEQY
D: TRBD2; length: 12; J: TRBJ2-7; V: TRBV19; CDR3: ASSSGLISYEQY
D: NA; length: 13; J: TRBJ1-5; V: TRBV2; CDR3: ASGLTENSNQPQH
D: NA; length: 14; J: TRBJ1-4; V: TRBV19; CDR3: ASSRRQPPTDEKLF
D: NA; length: 13; J: TRBJ1-2; V: TRBV5-4; CDR3: ASSSDRRLNYGYT
D: TRBD1; length: 11; J: TRBJ1-1; V: TRBV28; CDR3: AIRGQGNTEAF
D: NA; length: 12; J: TRBJ1-5; V: TRBV2; CDR3: ASSVGVNNQPQH